Included here is one T cell receptor (beta chain) sequence, with context. Antigen: not known. The CDR3 is 13 residues long. Germline lookup yields CDR1 SGHRS and CDR2 YFSETQ. The junction had 5 bases not matched to a gene; V was cut back by 5 bases and J by 4 bases. The data are from a study of cytomegalovirus exposure and HLA in healthy donors. The PCR employed 60 Vbeta primers together with 13 Jbeta primers. The table came from immunoSEQ multiplex PCR; TCRdb's copy has only in-frame clones and leaves some out. The sample holds some 84,000 clones, around four fifths seen once. The study's findings and limits: TCR beta V segments were, for the most part, productive about 87% or about 30% of the time in an earlier analysis.

V usage is TRBV5-1 and J usage is TRBJ1-1; TRBD1 matches 7 bases. This TCR was sampled from a boy between 10 and 17 years old in good health and CMV-seronegative. Sequenced input: PBMCs. In nucleotides, the CDR3 is TGCGCCAGCAGGCGGGACAGCGTCACTGAAGCTTTCTTT. Translated: CASRRDSVTEAFF.